Reported below is one T cell receptor beta chain. The antigen remains undetermined. The CDR3 is 12 residues long. V lost 4 bases and J 6 bases, leaving 9 bases between the germline ends. The germline CDR1 and CDR2 sequences are SGHAT and FQNNGV. Assay: immunoSEQ multiplex PCR; the TCRdb copy retains only in-frame clones and omits some. The table lists hundreds of thousands of clones, around 92% of them singletons. The data were obtained in a study of shared clonotypes between healthy human individuals. Study results and limitations: Clonotypes shared by all four sorted-subset donors had higher generation probabilities than non-shared clonotypes.

Cells designated naive CD8 were CD45RO-negative and were positively selected for CCR7, with terminally differentiated effector memory CD45RA+ cells excluded. The donor population consisted of healthy HIV-negative adults with no recent acute infections or vaccinations. The chain links TRBV11-2 to TRBJ1-1; D remains ambiguous. The receptor's source is a man between 25 and 39 years old in good health. Sequencing was done on a sample of naive CD8+ T cells sorted from blood. In nucleotides, the CDR3 is TGTGCCAGCAGCTCCCCGCAGGCTGAAGCTTTCTTT. As protein: CASSSPQAEAFF.